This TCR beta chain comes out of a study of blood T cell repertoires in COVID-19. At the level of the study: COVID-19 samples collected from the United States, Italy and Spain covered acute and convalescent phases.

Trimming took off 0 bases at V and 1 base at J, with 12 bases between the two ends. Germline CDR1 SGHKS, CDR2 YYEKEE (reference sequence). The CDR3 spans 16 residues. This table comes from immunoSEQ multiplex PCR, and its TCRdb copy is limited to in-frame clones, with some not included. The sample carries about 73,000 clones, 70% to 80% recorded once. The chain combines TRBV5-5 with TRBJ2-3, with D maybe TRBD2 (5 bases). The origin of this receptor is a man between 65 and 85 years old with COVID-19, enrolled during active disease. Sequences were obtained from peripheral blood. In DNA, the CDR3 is TGTGCCAGCAGCTTGGCCGCTAGCCGGGGCACAGATACGCAGTATTTT. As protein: CASSLAASRGTDTQYF.